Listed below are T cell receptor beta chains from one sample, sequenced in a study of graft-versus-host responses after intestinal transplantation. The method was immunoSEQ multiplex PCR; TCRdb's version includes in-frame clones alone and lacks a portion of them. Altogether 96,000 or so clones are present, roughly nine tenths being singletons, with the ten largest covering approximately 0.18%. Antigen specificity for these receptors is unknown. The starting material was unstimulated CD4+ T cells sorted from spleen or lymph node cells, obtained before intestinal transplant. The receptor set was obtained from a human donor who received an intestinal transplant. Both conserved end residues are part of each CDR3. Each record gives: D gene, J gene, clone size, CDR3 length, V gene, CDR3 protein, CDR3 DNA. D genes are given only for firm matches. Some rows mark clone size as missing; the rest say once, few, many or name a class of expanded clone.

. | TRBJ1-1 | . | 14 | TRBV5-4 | CASTEEGMNTEAFF | TGTGCCAGCACCGAGGAGGGAATGAACACTGAAGCTTTCTTT
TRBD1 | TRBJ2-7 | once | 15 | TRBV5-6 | CASSGTGGPRYEQYF | TGTGCCAGCAGCGGGACAGGGGGGCCCCGGTACGAGCAGTACTTC
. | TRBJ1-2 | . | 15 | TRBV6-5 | CASSYSIGRNYGYTF | TGTGCCAGCAGTTACTCGATAGGGAGGAACTATGGCTACACCTTC
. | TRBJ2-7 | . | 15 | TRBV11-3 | CASSAGAHRANEQYF | TGTGCCAGCAGCGCCGGGGCGCACAGGGCCAACGAGCAGTACTTC
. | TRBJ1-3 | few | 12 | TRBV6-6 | CASSPLGNTIYF | TGTGCCAGCAGCCCCCTCGGAAACACCATATATTTT
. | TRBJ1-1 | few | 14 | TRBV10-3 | CAISFGQGNTEAFF | TGTGCCATCAGTTTTGGGCAGGGGAACACTGAAGCTTTCTTT
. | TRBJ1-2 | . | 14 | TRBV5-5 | CASSWILVGAGYTF | TGTGCCAGCAGCTGGATATTAGTAGGAGCTGGCTACACCTTC
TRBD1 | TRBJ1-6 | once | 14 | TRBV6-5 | CASSRDSYNSPLHF | TGTGCCAGCAGTAGGGACAGCTATAATTCACCCCTCCACTTT
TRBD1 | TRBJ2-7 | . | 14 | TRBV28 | CASSAPGQLYEQYF | TGTGCCAGCAGTGCCCCGGGACAGCTCTACGAGCAGTACTTC
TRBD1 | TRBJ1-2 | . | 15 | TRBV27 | CASSHHTTGNYGYTF | TGTGCCAGCAGTCACCACACGACAGGGAACTATGGCTACACCTTC
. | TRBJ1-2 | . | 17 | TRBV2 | CASSDWGMGLSGLGYTF | TGTGCCAGCAGTGATTGGGGCATGGGCTTGAGCGGGCTCGGCTACACCTTC
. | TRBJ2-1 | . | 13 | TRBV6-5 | CASSYSLYNEQFF | TGTGCCAGCAGTTACTCCCTTTACAATGAGCAGTTCTTC
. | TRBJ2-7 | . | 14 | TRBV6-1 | CASSAFLWAYEQYF | TGTGCCAGCAGTGCCTTCTTGTGGGCTTACGAGCAGTACTTC
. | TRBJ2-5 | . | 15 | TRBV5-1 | CASSFGSPQTETQYF | TGCGCCAGCAGCTTTGGCTCACCGCAAACAGAGACCCAGTACTTC
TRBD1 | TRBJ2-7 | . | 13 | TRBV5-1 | CASSTTGFYEQYF | TGCGCCAGCAGCACGACAGGGTTCTACGAGCAGTACTTC
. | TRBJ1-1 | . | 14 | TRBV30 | CAWSSRGMNTEAFF | TGTGCCTGGAGTAGCAGGGGCATGAACACTGAAGCTTTCTTT
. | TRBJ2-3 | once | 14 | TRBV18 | CASSPRAGTDTQYF | TGTGCCAGCTCACCACGGGCAGGCACAGATACGCAGTATTTT
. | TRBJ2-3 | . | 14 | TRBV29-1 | CSVAGRLSADTQYF | TGCAGCGTTGCGGGAAGGCTTTCGGCAGATACGCAGTATTTT
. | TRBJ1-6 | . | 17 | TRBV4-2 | CASSQGTFNSYNSPLHF | TGTGCCAGCAGCCAAGGGACATTTAACTCCTATAATTCACCCCTCCACTTT
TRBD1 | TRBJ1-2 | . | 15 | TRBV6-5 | CASSYQGAFNYGYTF | TGTGCCAGCAGTTATCAGGGGGCTTTTAACTATGGCTACACCTTC
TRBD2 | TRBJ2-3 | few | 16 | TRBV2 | CASSSYFASGTDTQYF | TGTGCCAGCAGTTCCTATTTCGCTAGCGGGACAGATACGCAGTATTTT
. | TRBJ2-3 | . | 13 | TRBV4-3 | CASSSTSGDTQYF | TGCGCCAGCTCCTCGACCAGCGGTGATACGCAGTATTTT
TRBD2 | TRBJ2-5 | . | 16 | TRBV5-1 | CASSPGTSGGVETQYF | TGCGCCAGCAGCCCAGGGACTAGCGGGGGAGTTGAGACCCAGTACTTC
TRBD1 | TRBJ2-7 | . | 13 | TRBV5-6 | CASSSRDRPLLLF | TGTGCCAGCAGCTCCAGGGACAGGCCGCTGTTGTTATTC
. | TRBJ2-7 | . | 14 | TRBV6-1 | CASSERGRTYEQYF | TGTGCCAGCAGTGAAAGGGGCAGGACCTACGAGCAGTACTTC
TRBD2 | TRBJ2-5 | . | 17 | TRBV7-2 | CASSLGGLAGGLETQYF | TGTGCCAGCAGCTTAGGGGGGCTCGCGGGGGGGCTTGAGACCCAGTACTTC
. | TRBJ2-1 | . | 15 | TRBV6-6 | CASDFGTPVYNEQFF | TGTGCCAGCGACTTCGGGACACCCGTCTACAATGAGCAGTTCTTC
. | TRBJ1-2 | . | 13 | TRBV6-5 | CATSLGLLYGYTF | TGTGCCACCTCACTAGGGCTGTTATATGGCTACACCTTC
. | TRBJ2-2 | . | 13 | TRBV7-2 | CASSLGSTGELFF | TGTGCCAGCAGCCTCGGTTCAACCGGGGAGCTGTTTTTT
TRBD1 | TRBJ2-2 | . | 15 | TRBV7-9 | CASRSSGTGGEELFF | TGTGCCAGCAGATCATCCGGGACAGGGGGCGAGGAGCTGTTTTTT
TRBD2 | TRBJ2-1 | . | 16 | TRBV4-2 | CASSTTSGSSYNEQFF | TGTGCCAGCAGCACGACTAGCGGGAGCTCCTACAATGAGCAGTTCTTC
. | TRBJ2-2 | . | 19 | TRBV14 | CASSPWTGKAVSYGGELFF | TGTGCCAGCAGCCCATGGACCGGGAAAGCGGTTTCATATGGCGGGGAGCTGTTTTTT
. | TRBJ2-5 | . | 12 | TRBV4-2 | CASSRTQETQYF | TGTGCCAGCAGCCGGACACAAGAGACCCAGTACTTC